This T cell receptor beta chain was sequenced in a study of control samples from healthy donors and cancer patients. The V segment lost 7 bases and the J segment 5 bases; nucleotides outside the gene matches: 11. This CDR3 region has 14 residues. Germline V CDR1 and CDR2: SEHNR, FQNEAQ (reference sequence). Repertoires were generated with immunoSEQ multiplex PCR, while TCRdb's copy carries only in-frame clones and drops some. The sample lists about 230,000 clones, around 79% occurring once. The sequenced sample consisted of PBMCs. The chain carries TRBV7-9 and TRBJ2-7; 7 positions match TRBD2. The sequence was collected from a woman in her fifties or sixties with lung cancer. The CDR3 DNA is TGTGCCAGCACCTTGGCGGGAGATGTCGACGAGCAGTACTTC. Its protein product is CASTLAGDVDEQYF.